The 12 T cell receptor beta chains presented below share a single source sample, sequenced in a study of blood T cell repertoires in COVID-19. Repertoires were generated with immunoSEQ multiplex PCR, while TCRdb's copy carries only in-frame clones and drops some. The sample holds about 240,000 clones, approximately 86% seen once. Material: PBMCs or T cells enriched from blood (not recorded which). The receptors originated from a woman aged 25 to 39 with acute COVID-19.

This clone was detected once. The CDR3 is CAWSFGAGREKFF. CDR3 coding DNA: TGTGCCTGGAGTTTCGGGGCGGGGAGGGAGAAGTTCTTC. The chain recombines TRBV30 with TRBJ2-1; the match to TRBD2 covers 7 bases. CDR3 length: 13 amino acids. Germline V lookup: CDR1 GTSNPN, CDR2 SVGIG (reference sequence). Trimming at V came to 2 bases and at J to 14 bases, leaving 12 bases not matched to a gene.

The gene calls are TRBV4-3 and TRBJ1-4; TRBD1 agrees at 11 bases. Germline V gene sequence: CDR1 LGHNA, CDR2 YSLEER. This CDR3 spans 16 amino acids. The V segment lost 4 bases and the J segment 3 bases; nucleotides outside the gene matches: 4. The CDR3 sequence: CASSRDRGFANEKLFF. The CDR3 DNA sequence: TGCGCCAGCAGCCGGGACAGGGGGTTCGCTAATGAAAAACTGTTTTTT.

The V gene is TRBV12-3 or TRBV12-4, the J gene TRBJ2-5; a possible D gene is TRBD1 (6 bases). The CDR3 runs to 13 residues. V dropped 5 bases and J dropped 2 bases, with 9 bases sitting between them. The CDR3 reads CASSDTGQETQYF. Here the CDR3 DNA reads TGTGCCAGCAGTGATACAGGGCAAGAGACCCAGTACTTC.

The V gene is TRBV7-9, the J gene TRBJ2-5; D is unresolved. V was pared by 4 bases and J by 10 bases, with 16 bases between. CDR1 SEHNR and CDR2 FQNEAQ come from the germline V gene (reference sequence). This CDR3 has 13 residues. Written as DNA, the CDR3 is TGTGCCAGCAGCTCACCCATACTACCTCTCCAGTACTTC. This translates into CASSSPILPLQYF.

In its sample, this clone was seen a few times. This chain connects TRBV7-9 to TRBJ1-2, with TRBD1 matching 10 bases. Germline CDR1 SEHNR, CDR2 FQNEAQ (reference sequence). The CDR3 consists of 13 residues. V gave up 6 bases and J gave up 6 bases; unmatched junction bases: 4. The CDR3 DNA is TGTGCCAGCAGGGCGACAGGGGGCGATGGCTACACCTTC. Residues: CASRATGGDGYTF.

The gene calls are TRBV5-5 and TRBJ1-5; D is unresolved. The CDR3 contains 14 residues. Trimming removed 0 bases from V and 1 base from J, with 5 bases in between. Germline assignment: CDR1 SGHKS and CDR2 YYEKEE (reference sequence). Written as DNA, the CDR3 is TGTGCCAGCAGCTTGGGGAGGAGCAATCAGCCCCAGCATTTT. Translated: CASSLGRSNQPQHF.

V is TRBV9 and J is TRBJ2-3, with 7 positions matching TRBD1. The germline gives CDR1 SGDLS, CDR2 YYNGEE. The CDR3 contains 15 residues. The V and J ends lost 2 bases and 3 bases, in that order; junction bases with no gene match: 6. CDR3 bases: TGTGCCAGCAGCGTTACAGGGGCTGGGACAGATACGCAGTATTTT. Protein sequence: CASSVTGAGTDTQYF.

This chain connects TRBV9 to TRBJ2-3; 8 bases match TRBD1. The germline V gene has CDR1 SGDLS and CDR2 YYNGEE. V trimming: 3 bases; J trimming: 2 bases; junction bases outside the gene matches: 8. This CDR3 has 16 residues. The CDR3 protein is CASSAPRDRITDTQYF. CDR3 coding DNA: TGTGCCAGCAGCGCCCCCCGGGACAGGATCACAGATACGCAGTATTTT.

The chain uses TRBV13 and TRBJ2-5; 8 bases fit TRBD1. Germline V CDR1 and CDR2: PRHDT, FYEKMQ (reference sequence). The V segment lost 7 bases and the J segment 2 bases; nucleotides outside the gene matches: 3. This CDR3 region has 13 residues. The CDR3 is CASKQGGQETQYF. The CDR3 DNA sequence: TGTGCCAGCAAACAGGGGGGACAAGAGACCCAGTACTTC. Drawing the rest from reference TRBV13 and TRBJ2-5, the complete variable domain is AAGVIQSPRHLIKEKRETATLKCYPIPRHDTVYWYQQGPGQDPQFLISFYEKMQSDKGSIPDRFSAQQFSDYHSELNMSSLELGDSALYFCASKQGGQETQYFGPGTRLLVL.

The chain carries TRBV5-1 and TRBJ2-1; TRBD1 is a possible D gene (6 bases). Germline values: CDR1 SGHRS, CDR2 YFSETQ. Between the trimmed V and J ends, which lost 4 bases and 0 bases, there was a span of 20 bases. This CDR3 contains 18 residues. CDR3 sequence (DNA): TGCGCCAGCAGCAGGAGGACCGGGACATCTCGCTCCTACAATGAGCAGTTCTTC. Translated: CASSRRTGTSRSYNEQFF.

J is TRBJ1-5 and V is TRBV30; maybe TRBD1 (6 bases). Trimming pared 0 bases from V and 8 bases from J, leaving 11 bases between. Germline V gene lookup returns CDR1 GTSNPN and CDR2 SVGIG (reference sequence). The length of the CDR3 is 13 residues. For the CDR3, the DNA is TGTGCCTGGAGTGTACAGGGAACGGAGCCCCAGCATTTT. The encoded protein is CAWSVQGTEPQHF.

This chain links TRBV7-2 with TRBJ1-1; 10 nucleotides align to TRBD1. The junction had 9 bases not matched to a gene; V was cut back by 5 bases and J by 0 bases. The germline gives CDR1 SGHTA, CDR2 FQGNSA. The CDR3 runs to 17 residues. The CDR3 region is CASSPKWTGGMNTEAFF. As DNA, the CDR3 is TGTGCCAGCAGCCCTAAGTGGACAGGGGGGATGAACACTGAAGCTTTCTTT.